This T cell receptor beta chain was retrieved from a study of T cells in localized non-small cell lung cancer. There are 16 residues in the CDR3. CDR1 is GTSNPN and CDR2 is SVGIG in the germline V gene (reference sequence). The V segment lost 0 bases and the J segment 0 bases; nucleotides outside the gene matches: 7. Sequenced by immunoSEQ multiplex PCR; TCRdb stores in-frame clones only, minus some. Of approximately 24,000 clones in the sample, under 90% were seen once. The V call is TRBV30, the J call TRBJ1-2; 7 nucleotides line up with TRBD1. The TCR sequence derives from a man between 40 and 70 years old with stage I squamous cell lung carcinoma. The starting material was peripheral blood, obtained before any cancer treatment. CDR3 bases: TGTGCCTGGAGTGTACAGACAGGGCTAGCTAACTATGGCTACACCTTC. This encodes CAWSVQTGLANYGYTF.